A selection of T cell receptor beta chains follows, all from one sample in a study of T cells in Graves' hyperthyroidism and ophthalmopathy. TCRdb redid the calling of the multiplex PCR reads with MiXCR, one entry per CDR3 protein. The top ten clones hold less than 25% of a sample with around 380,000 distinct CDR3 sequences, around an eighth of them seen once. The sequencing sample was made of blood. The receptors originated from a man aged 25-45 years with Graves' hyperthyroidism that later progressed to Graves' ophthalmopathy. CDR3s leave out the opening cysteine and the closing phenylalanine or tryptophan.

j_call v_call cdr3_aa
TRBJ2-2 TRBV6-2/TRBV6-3 ASSYSGTGPGELF
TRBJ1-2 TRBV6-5 ASSYGGSNYGYT
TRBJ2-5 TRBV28 ASSSPAQGGGTQY
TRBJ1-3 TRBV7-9 ASSSNRAGNTIY
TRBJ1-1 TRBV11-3 ASSLMSENTEAF
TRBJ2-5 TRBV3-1 ASADPYLQETQY
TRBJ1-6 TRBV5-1 ASSFSDSPNSPLH
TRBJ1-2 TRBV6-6 ASSYSAANYGYT
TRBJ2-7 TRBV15 ATSRDRGRYEQY
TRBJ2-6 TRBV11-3 ASSLEYSPFSGANVLT
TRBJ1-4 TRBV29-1 SAQGQGSEKLF
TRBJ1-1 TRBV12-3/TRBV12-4 ASSPARKGYTEAF
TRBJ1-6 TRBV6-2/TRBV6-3 ASRRTGGNSPLH
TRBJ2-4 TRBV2 ASSYSPGGAKNIQY
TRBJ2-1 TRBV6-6 ASSYAGGLYNEQF
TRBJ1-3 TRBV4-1 ASSQDRRNSGNTIY
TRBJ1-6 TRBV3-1 ASSQGRSPLH
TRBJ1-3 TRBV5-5 ASRRGVGNTIY
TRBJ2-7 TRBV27 ASSPIKRERYEQY
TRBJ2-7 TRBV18 ASSPPSSREQY
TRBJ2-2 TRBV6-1 ASRLTSGGFTGELF
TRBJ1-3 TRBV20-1 SAPRAQFGNTIY
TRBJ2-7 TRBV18 ASSPPFSGGRAYEQY
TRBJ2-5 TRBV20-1 SASRLQETQY
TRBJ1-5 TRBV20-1 SARQGDSNQPQH
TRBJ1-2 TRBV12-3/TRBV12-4 ASTPGGYGYT
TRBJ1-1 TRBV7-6 ASSLIGGGGTEAF
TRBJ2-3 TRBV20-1 SARPLAGGTDTQY
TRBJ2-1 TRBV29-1 SVGPWGNEQF
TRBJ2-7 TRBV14 ASSQLRGSGQQY
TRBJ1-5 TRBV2 ASSDWTGTRNQPQH
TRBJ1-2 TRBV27 ASSLSFQAPYGYT
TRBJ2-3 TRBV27 ASSSPGLAGDTQY
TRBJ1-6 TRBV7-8 ASSLMTGLSHSPLH
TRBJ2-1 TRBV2 ASTNPVSEQF
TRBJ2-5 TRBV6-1 ASRETQY
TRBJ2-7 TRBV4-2 ASSPGEGYEQY
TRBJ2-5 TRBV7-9 ASSSPGQAEETQY
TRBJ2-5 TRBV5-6 ASNGLAGEETQY
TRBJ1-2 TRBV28 ASSLRQGGYGYT
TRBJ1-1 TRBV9 ASSVVPQPLPNEAF